The 14 T cell receptor beta chains below were found in one sample sequenced in a study of Graves' ophthalmopathy and Graves' hyperthyroidism. Amplification of the TCR beta CDR3 regions used RNA transcripts (as template). First-round RT-PCR employed HTBI primers, with a second-round multiplex PCR after it. TCRdb used MiXCR to reprocess the multiplex PCR reads, holding one entry per CDR3 protein. The sample includes approximately 700,000 distinct CDR3 sequences, roughly two fifths of them seen just once. Sequences were obtained from peripheral blood. These receptors came from an adult man with Graves' ophthalmopathy.

This clonotype occurred a few times. The V and J genes are TRBV27 and TRBJ1-2; 7 positions agree with TRBD1. Germline loops: CDR1 MNHEY, CDR2 SMNVEV (reference sequence). Losses at the gene ends were 5 bases for V and 8 bases for J; bases not matched to a gene: 17. CDR3 length: 16 residues. The CDR3 DNA sequence: TGTGCCAGCAGTGCATCAGACCCCGGGACAGCGGGAGGCTACACCTTC. It specifies CASSASDPGTAGGYTF.

This clonotype was counted at least ten times. The V gene is TRBV29-1, the J gene TRBJ1-2, with unresolved D. The germline V gene encodes CDR1 SQVTM and CDR2 ANQGSEA. CDR3 length: 12 amino acids. V was pared by 0 bases and J by 4 bases, with 6 bases between. The CDR3 reads CSVEEQPYGYTF. In DNA, the CDR3 is TGCAGCGTTGAAGAACAGCCCTATGGCTACACCTTC.

Notes on this clonotype: This CDR3 fails to terminate in the conserved phenylalanine or tryptophan, so it likely reflects a read error. The chain combines TRBV19 with TRBJ2-7; 7 bases line up with TRBD1. J was trimmed by 2 bases and V by 6 bases; bases with no gene match: 4. Germline V gene sequence: CDR1 LNHDA, CDR2 SQIVND (reference sequence). The CDR3 consists of 13 residues. The CDR3 nucleotides read TGTGCCAGTAGCCTGGGGACAGCCTACGAGCAGTACCTC. It codes for CASSLGTAYEQYL.

This clonotype was detected ten times or more. The chain couples TRBV7-8 to TRBJ2-2; TRBD2 matches 7 bases. Germline assignment: CDR1 SGHVS and CDR2 FQNEAQ. Trimming removed 1 base from V and 5 bases from J; junction bases left unmatched: 7. This CDR3 region has 16 residues. The CDR3 DNA reads TGTGCCAGCAGCTTAGGGGCGGGAGTGTGGACCGGGGAGCTGTTTTTT. Its translation is CASSLGAGVWTGELFF.

This clonotype has a count of ten or more. V and J are TRBV7-3 and TRBJ2-7, with TRBD2 identical over 12 bases. The V gene end was trimmed by 5 bases and the J gene end by 6 bases; junction bases not matched to a gene: 20. The CDR3 is 19 residues long. Looked up from germline, CDR1 is SGHTA and CDR2 is FQGTGA. CDR3 nucleotides: TGTGCCAGCAGCCTCGACTCTCGACTAGCGGGAGAAGGGTTGGGCGAGCAGTACTTC. Its translation: CASSLDSRLAGEGLGEQYF.

This clonotype was picked up many times. The chain combines TRBV7-9 with TRBJ1-2; tentative D call: TRBD1 (6 bases). The V end was cut by 8 bases, the J end by 4 bases, with 14 bases between. CDR3 size: 13 residues. In germline, CDR1 is SEHNR, CDR2 FQNEAQ (reference sequence). CDR3 nucleotide sequence: TGTGCCAGCGCCAAACAGGGCCTCTATGGCTACACCTTC. This codes for CASAKQGLYGYTF.

This clonotype turned up a few times. Its ends do not fully match the called genes, so a read error is possible. The V call is TRBV20-1, the J call TRBJ2-5; 7 positions agree with TRBD2. The CDR3 is 14 residues long. Germline V gene data show CDR1 as DFQATT and CDR2 as SNEGSKA (reference sequence). In DNA, the CDR3 is TGCAGTACTAGAGATGGAGAAGCGGGGGAGACCCAGTACTTC. Translated: CSTRDGEAGETQYF.

This clonotype was picked up a small number of times. This chain joins TRBV3-1 and TRBJ1-2, with D tentatively TRBD1 (5 bases). V dropped 0 bases and J dropped 12 bases, with 11 bases sitting between them. Germline values: CDR1 LGHDT, CDR2 YNNKEL (reference sequence). The CDR3 covers 12 residues. The CDR3, as DNA: TGTGCCAGCAGCCAAGAGGGACTCATTAACACCTTC. It codes for CASSQEGLINTF.

This clonotype was seen more than once but under ten times. CDR3 in DNA: TGTGCCAGCTCACCCCCCGGAGGGGGCATGAACACTGAAGCTTTCTTT. Translating gives CASSPPGGGMNTEAFF. V is TRBV25-1 and J is TRBJ1-1; TRBD1 aligns across 7 bases. Germline trimming cut 8 bases from V and 0 bases from J; bases unmatched to any gene: 12. Looked up from germline, CDR1 is MGHDK and CDR2 is SYGVNS. This CDR3 comprises 16 residues.

The chain employs TRBV11-3 and TRBJ1-1; no definite D call. Germline CDR1 reads SGHNT; CDR2 reads YENEEA. The germline V and J ends were trimmed by 1 base and 3 bases, with 12 bases remaining between them. The CDR3 contains 15 residues. CDR3 amino acids: CASSLAPFRDTEAFF. The CDR3 DNA reads TGTGCCAGCAGCTTAGCCCCGTTTCGGGACACTGAAGCTTTCTTT.

With respect to this clonotype: A much larger clone is a single base away; this may be a read error. This chain links TRBV11-1 with TRBJ1-6, with a weak D call TRBD1 (5 bases). The germline gives CDR1 SGHAT, CDR2 FQDESV (reference sequence). This CDR3 is 15 amino acids long. Trimming removed 6 bases from V and 5 bases from J, with 14 bases in between. The CDR3: CASRPPGLDNSPLHF. CDR3 DNA: TGTGCCAGCAGGCCCCCGGGGCTAGATAATTCACCCCTCCACTTT.

The V gene is TRBV11-3, the J gene TRBJ1-6; 7 positions agree with TRBD1. The junction had 5 bases not matched to a gene; V was cut back by 6 bases and J by 0 bases. Germline CDR1 is SGHNT and CDR2 is YENEEA. This CDR3 comprises 16 residues. The CDR3 is CASRGTVRSYNSPLHF. The CDR3 bases are TGTGCCAGCAGAGGGACAGTCCGCTCCTATAATTCACCCCTCCACTTT.

This clonotype was seen only once. This may be a read error, as it is one base from a much larger clone. The rearrangement uses TRBV12-3 or TRBV12-4 and TRBJ2-7; tentative D call: TRBD2 (5 bases). The ends were cut back, 3 bases at V and 6 bases at J, with 15 bases in the middle. The length of the CDR3 is 14 residues. The CDR3 reads CASSLRGKRGEQYF. The CDR3 DNA reads as TGTGCCAGCAGTTTGCGAGGGAAACGGGGCGAGCAGTACTTC.

On this clonotype itself: A much larger clone lies a single base off, so this may be a read error. This chain links TRBV20-1 with TRBJ2-7; 7 bases map to TRBD2. This CDR3 comprises 15 residues. CDR1 is DFQATT and CDR2 is SNEGSKA in the germline V gene (reference sequence). The CDR3 here is CSVRDPGGRGYEQYF. In DNA form, the CDR3 reads TGCAGTGTTAGAGATCCTGGCGGGAGAGGGTACGAGCAGTACTTC.